What follows are 9 T cell receptor beta chains derived from one specimen sequenced in a study of Tregs in tolerant kidney transplant recipients. Measured with immunoSEQ multiplex PCR; TCRdb has only the in-frame clones, and not every one. This sample has some 240,000 clones; about 80% occur once, and the top ten carry over 0.5%. The sequenced material came from CD4+ T cells from blood. These receptors were collected from a human donor in good health.

The CDR3 nucleotides are TGTGCCAGCGAACAATTGCCGGTCTTCTCCTACGAGCAGTACTTC. It yields the protein CASEQLPVFSYEQYF. V is TRBV6-1 and J is TRBJ2-7; D not certain. This CDR3 has 15 amino acids. Trimming left V 8 bases short and J 0 bases short, with 17 bases between. Germline CDR1 reads MNHNS; CDR2 reads SASEGT.

J is TRBJ1-2 and V is TRBV30; weak D call: TRBD1 (5 bases). V was clipped by 3 bases and J by 5 bases, with 13 bases between them. The CDR3 length is 13 residues. Per germline, CDR1 GTSNPN and CDR2 SVGIG (reference sequence). The CDR3 region is CAWRRREGYGYTF. For the CDR3, the DNA is TGTGCCTGGAGGCGAAGGGAGGGGTATGGCTACACCTTC.

V and J are TRBV11-2 and TRBJ1-1; 9 bases agree with TRBD1. This CDR3 spans 18 amino acids. CDR1 SGHAT and CDR2 FQNNGV come from the germline V gene. Trimming took 5 bases from V and 1 from J; bases not matched to a gene: 14. The CDR3 spells CASSLGQGTSSRNTEAFF. The CDR3 bases are TGTGCCAGCAGCCTCGGACAGGGGACGTCCTCGAGGAACACTGAAGCTTTCTTT.

The rearrangement links TRBV2 to TRBJ1-1; 9 bases are shared with TRBD1. J lost 6 bases, V lost 6 bases, and 11 bases had no gene match. CDR3 length equals 15 residues. CDR1 is SNHLY, CDR2 FYNNEI, per germline. The CDR3 is CASSRLTGGGSEAFF. In nucleotides, the CDR3 is TGTGCCAGCAGCAGGTTGACAGGGGGAGGCTCTGAAGCTTTCTTT.

This clone was counted a single time. The genes are TRBV27 and TRBJ2-3, with 11 bases lining up with TRBD1. The CDR3 totals 15 residues. The germline gives CDR1 MNHEY, CDR2 SMNVEV (reference sequence). V lost 7 bases, J lost 5 bases, and 8 bases stayed unmatched. CDR3 sequence (DNA): TGTGCCAGCAACTACGGGACAGGGGGTAGAGATACGCAGTATTTT. This codes for CASNYGTGGRDTQYF.

The rearrangement uses TRBV12-5 and TRBJ1-1, with D maybe TRBD1 (6 bases). Per germline, CDR1 LGHNT and CDR2 FRNRAP. This CDR3 comprises 15 residues. V gave up 6 bases and J gave up 1 base, with 15 bases separating them. This CDR3 is CASGPGDWRNTEAFF. CDR3 coding DNA: TGTGCTAGTGGGCCAGGGGATTGGAGGAACACTGAAGCTTTCTTT.

This clone showed up just a few times. The chain recombines TRBV19 with TRBJ1-2, with a possible D match to TRBD1 (5 bases). Germline loops: CDR1 LNHDA, CDR2 SQIVND (reference sequence). V was trimmed by 4 bases and J by 4 bases, leaving 10 bases between them. The CDR3 consists of 13 residues. In DNA, the CDR3 is TGTGCCAGTAGTACTTCAGGGATCTATGGCTACACCTTC. As protein: CASSTSGIYGYTF. Full variable domain (rest looked up from reference TRBV19 and TRBJ1-2): DGGITQSPKYLFRKEGQNVTLSCEQNLNHDAMYWYRQDPGQGLRLIYYSQIVNDFQKGDIAEGYSVSREKKESFPLTVTSAQKNPTAFYLCASSTSGIYGYTFGSGTRLTVV.

This clone was picked up one time. The V call is TRBV7-2, the J call TRBJ2-1, with a possible D match to TRBD2 (6 bases). V lost 5 bases, J lost 5 bases, and 16 bases lay in between. CDR3 length: 15 amino acids. Germline CDR1 reads SGHTA; CDR2 reads FQGNSA. DNA for the CDR3: TGTGCCAGCAGCCCAGACCCTAGCGACCACAATGAGCAGTTCTTC. This encodes CASSPDPSDHNEQFF.

The chain links TRBV14 to TRBJ1-1, with D perhaps TRBD1 (6 bases). The germline CDR1 and CDR2 sequences are SGHDN and FVKESK. CDR3 length equals 17 residues. V shed 2 bases and J shed 3 bases, with 19 bases lying between them. The CDR3 DNA reads as TGTGCCAGCAGCCAATTGGGGGGGCGCGGGAGAGACACTGAAGCTTTCTTT. Translation gives CASSQLGGRGRDTEAFF. Complete variable domain (other parts from reference TRBV14 and TRBJ1-1): EAGVTQFPSHSVIEKGQTVTLRCDPISGHDNLYWYRRVMGKEIKFLLHFVKESKQDESGMPNNRFLAERTGGTYSTLKVQPAELEDSGVYFCASSQLGGRGRDTEAFFGQGTRLTVV.